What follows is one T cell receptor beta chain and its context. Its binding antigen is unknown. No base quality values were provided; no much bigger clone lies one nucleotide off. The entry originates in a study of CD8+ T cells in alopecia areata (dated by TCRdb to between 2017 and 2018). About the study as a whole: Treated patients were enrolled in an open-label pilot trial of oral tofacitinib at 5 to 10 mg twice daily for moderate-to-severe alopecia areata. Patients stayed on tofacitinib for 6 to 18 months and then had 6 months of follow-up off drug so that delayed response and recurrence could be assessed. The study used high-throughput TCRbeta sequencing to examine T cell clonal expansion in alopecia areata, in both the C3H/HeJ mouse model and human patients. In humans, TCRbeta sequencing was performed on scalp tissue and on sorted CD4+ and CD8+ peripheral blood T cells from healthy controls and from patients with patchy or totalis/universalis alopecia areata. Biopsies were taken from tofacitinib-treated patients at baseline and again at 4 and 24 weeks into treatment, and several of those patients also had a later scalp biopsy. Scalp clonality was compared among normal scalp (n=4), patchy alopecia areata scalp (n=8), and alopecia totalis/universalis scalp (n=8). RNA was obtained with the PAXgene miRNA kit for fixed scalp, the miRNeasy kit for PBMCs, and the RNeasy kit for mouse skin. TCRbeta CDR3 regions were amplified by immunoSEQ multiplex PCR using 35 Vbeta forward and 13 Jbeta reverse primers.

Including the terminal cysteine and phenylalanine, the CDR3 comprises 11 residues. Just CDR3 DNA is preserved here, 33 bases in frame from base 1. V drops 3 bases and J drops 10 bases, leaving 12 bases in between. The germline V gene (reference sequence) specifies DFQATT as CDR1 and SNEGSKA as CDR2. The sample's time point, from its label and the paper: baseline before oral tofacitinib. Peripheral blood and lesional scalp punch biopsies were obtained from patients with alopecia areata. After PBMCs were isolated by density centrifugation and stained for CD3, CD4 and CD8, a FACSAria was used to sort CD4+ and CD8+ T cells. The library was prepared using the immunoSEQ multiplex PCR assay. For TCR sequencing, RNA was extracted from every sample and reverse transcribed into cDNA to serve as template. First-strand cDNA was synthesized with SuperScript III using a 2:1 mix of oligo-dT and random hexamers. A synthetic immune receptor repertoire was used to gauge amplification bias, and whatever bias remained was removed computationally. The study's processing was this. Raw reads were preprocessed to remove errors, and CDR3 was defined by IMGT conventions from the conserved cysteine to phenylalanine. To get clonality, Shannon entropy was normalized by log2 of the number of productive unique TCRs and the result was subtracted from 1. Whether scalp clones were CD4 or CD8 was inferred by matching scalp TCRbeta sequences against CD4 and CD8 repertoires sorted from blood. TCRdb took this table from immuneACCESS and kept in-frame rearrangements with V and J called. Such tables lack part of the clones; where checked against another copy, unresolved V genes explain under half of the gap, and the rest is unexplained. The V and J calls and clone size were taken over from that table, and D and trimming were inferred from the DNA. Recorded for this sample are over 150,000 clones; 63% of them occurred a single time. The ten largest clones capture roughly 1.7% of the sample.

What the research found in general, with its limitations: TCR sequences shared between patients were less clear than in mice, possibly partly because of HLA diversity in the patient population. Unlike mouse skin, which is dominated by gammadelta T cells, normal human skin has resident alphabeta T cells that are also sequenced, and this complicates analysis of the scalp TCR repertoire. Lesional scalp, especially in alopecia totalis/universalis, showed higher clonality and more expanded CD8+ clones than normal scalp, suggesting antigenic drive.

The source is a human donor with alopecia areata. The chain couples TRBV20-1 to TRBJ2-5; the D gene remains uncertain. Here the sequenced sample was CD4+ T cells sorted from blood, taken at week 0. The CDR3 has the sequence CSASQFADQYF. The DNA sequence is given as TGCAGTGCTAGTCAGTTCGCGGACCAGTACTTC.